This entry lists 7 T cell receptor beta chains sequenced from one sample in a study of Ad26.COV2.S vaccination and SARS-CoV-2 variants. Repertoires were generated with immunoSEQ multiplex PCR, while TCRdb's copy carries only in-frame clones and drops some. Among over 400,000 clones, over 80% were seen once, and the ten largest hold more than 1.5%. Treatment indicated: roughly 19 received Ad26.COV2.S at low or high dose, single or two shots; several received placebo; per-sample allocation not given. Specimen acquisition occurred on day 63 following the initial vaccine or placebo injection. Sequencing used peripheral blood, obtained in a trial of Ad26.COV2.S vaccine versus placebo. The receptor source for this set is a person between 18 and 65 years old who received the Ad26.COV2.S COVID-19 vaccine or a placebo.

Comment on this clone: At one end, the junction sequence differs from germline, possibly due to a read error. The chain carries TRBV28 and TRBJ2-7; 7 nucleotides align to TRBD1. CDR1 is MDHEN, CDR2 SYDVKM, per germline. This CDR3 has 14 amino acids. CDR3 in amino acids: CASTLSGQLYEQYF. CDR3 nucleotide sequence: TGTGCCAGCACTTTATCGGGACAGCTCTACGAGCAGTACTTC.

This chain joins TRBV2 and TRBJ1-5, with 7 bases lining up with TRBD1. The CDR3 contains 16 residues. Losses at the gene ends were 1 base for V and 0 bases for J; bases not matched to a gene: 3. CDR1 is SNHLY, CDR2 FYNNEI, per germline. CDR3 sequence reads: CASSEVGTVSNQPQHF. The CDR3 DNA reads TGTGCCAGCAGTGAAGTAGGGACAGTTAGCAATCAGCCCCAGCATTTT. Full variable domain (rest looked up from reference TRBV2 and TRBJ1-5): EPEVTQTPSHQVTQMGQEVILRCVPISNHLYFYWYRQILGQKVEFLVSFYNNEISEKSEIFDDQFSVERPDGSNFTLKIRSTKLEDSAMYFCASSEVGTVSNQPQHFGDGTRLSIL.

CDR3 bases: TGTGCCAGCAGCCCACCGGGGGGGCCCTTTTCCGAGCAGTACTTC. Protein sequence: CASSPPGGPFSEQYF. The chain has TRBV9 and TRBJ2-7, with 8 bases lining up with TRBD2. The CDR3 extends over 15 amino acids. Unmatched junction bases numbered 12, after V lost 4 bases and J lost 6 bases. Germline CDR1 SGDLS, CDR2 YYNGEE.

The chain combines TRBV6-5 with TRBJ2-2; no clear D gene. The CDR3 loop spans 16 amino acids. Germline-derived CDR1 and CDR2 are MNHEY and SVGAGI. V was trimmed by 2 bases and J by 1 base, leaving 11 bases between them. CDR3 residues: CASSYVNTLNTGELFF. The CDR3 nucleotides read TGTGCCAGCAGTTACGTAAACACCTTGAACACCGGGGAGCTGTTTTTT.

The chain has TRBV5-8 and TRBJ2-1; D might be TRBD1 or TRBD2, each matching 6 bases. Trimming left V 3 bases short and J 7 bases short, with 20 bases between. The CDR3 loop spans 16 amino acids. In germline, CDR1 is SGHTS, CDR2 YDEGEE. CDR3: CASSWGVGRGRNEQFF. The DNA of the CDR3 is TGTGCCAGCAGCTGGGGGGTGGGCAGGGGAAGGAATGAGCAGTTCTTC.

The CDR3 here is CASSVPGGGNEQFF. As DNA, the CDR3 is TGTGCCAGCAGCGTACCCGGCGGGGGCAATGAGCAGTTCTTC. The chain couples TRBV9 to TRBJ2-1; 7 bases align to TRBD2. Germline V gene sequence: CDR1 SGDLS, CDR2 YYNGEE. J was trimmed by 6 bases and V by 1 base; bases with no gene match: 4. The length of the CDR3 is 14 residues.

In this sample, this clone turned up once. This chain connects TRBV7-9 to TRBJ2-5; possibly TRBD2 for D (6 bases). Germline CDR1 SEHNR, CDR2 FQNEAQ (reference sequence). The V and J ends lost 1 base and 5 bases respectively, with 17 bases between them. The CDR3 consists of 16 residues. The CDR3 loop reads CASSLVGGGMGETQYF. The CDR3 DNA is TGTGCCAGCAGCTTAGTTGGTGGAGGGATGGGGGAGACCCAGTACTTC. The full variable domain, rest sourced from reference TRBV7-9 and TRBJ2-5, is DTGVSQNPRHKITKRGQNVTFRCDPISEHNRLYWYRQTLGQGPEFLTYFQNEAQLEKSRLLSDRFSAERPKGSFSTLEIQRTEQGDSAMYLCASSLVGGGMGETQYFGPGTRLLVL.